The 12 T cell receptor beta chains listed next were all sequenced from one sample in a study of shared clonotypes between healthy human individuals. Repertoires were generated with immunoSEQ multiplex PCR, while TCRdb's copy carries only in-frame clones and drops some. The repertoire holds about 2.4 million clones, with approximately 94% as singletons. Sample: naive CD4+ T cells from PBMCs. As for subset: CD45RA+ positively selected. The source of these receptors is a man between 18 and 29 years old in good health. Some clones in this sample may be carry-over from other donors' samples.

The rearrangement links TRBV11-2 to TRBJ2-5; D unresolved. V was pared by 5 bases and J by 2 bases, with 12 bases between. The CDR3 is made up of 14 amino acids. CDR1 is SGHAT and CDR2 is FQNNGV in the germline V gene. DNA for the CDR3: TGTGCCAGCAGCCTTGTAAAGGCACAAGAGACCCAGTACTTC. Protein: CASSLVKAQETQYF.

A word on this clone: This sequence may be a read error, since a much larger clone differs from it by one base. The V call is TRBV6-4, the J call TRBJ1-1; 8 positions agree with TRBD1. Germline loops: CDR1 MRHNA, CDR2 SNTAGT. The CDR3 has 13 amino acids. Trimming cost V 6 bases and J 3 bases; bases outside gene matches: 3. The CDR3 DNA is TGTGCCAGCAGCTTACAGGGGGACACTGAAGCTTTCTTT. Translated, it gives CASSLQGDTEAFF.

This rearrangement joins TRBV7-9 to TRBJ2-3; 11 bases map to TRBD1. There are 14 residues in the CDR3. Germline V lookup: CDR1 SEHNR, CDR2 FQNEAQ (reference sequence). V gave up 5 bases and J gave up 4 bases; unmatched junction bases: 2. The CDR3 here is CASSRDRGADTQYF. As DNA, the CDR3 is TGTGCCAGCAGCCGGGACAGGGGGGCAGATACGCAGTATTTT.

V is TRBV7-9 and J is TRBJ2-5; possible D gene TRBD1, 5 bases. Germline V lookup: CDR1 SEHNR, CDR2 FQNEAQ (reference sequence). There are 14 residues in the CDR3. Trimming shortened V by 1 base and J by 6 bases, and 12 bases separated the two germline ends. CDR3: CASSLGPRVQTQYF. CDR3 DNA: TGTGCCAGCAGCTTAGGACCCAGGGTTCAGACCCAGTACTTC.

The CDR3 DNA follows: TGTGCCAGCACCACTAGCTGGACTTTACCCTTTTCACAAGAGACCCAGTACTTC. Translation: CASTTSWTLPFSQETQYF. The chain employs TRBV27 and TRBJ2-5; possible D gene TRBD2, 6 bases. Trimming took off 7 bases at V and 2 bases at J, with 26 bases between the two ends. Germline CDR1 is MNHEY and CDR2 is SMNVEV (reference sequence). CDR3 length: 18 residues.

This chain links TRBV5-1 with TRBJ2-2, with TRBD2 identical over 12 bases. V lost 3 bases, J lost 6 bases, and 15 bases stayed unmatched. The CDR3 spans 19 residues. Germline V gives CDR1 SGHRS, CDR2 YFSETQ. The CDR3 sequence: CASSSMTSGRAVGPGELFF. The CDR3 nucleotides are TGCGCCAGCAGCTCAATGACTAGCGGGAGAGCCGTTGGCCCCGGGGAGCTGTTTTTT.

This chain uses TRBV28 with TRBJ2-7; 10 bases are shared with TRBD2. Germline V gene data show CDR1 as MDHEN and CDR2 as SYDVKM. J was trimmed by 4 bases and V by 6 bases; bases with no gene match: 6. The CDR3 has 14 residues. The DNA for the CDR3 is TGTGCCAGCAGCGACGGGACTAGCGAGTACGAGCAGTACTTC. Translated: CASSDGTSEYEQYF.

In nucleotides, the CDR3 is TGTGCCAGCAGCCGGAAGGGCGGGGACAGTTACAATGAGCAGTTCTTC. Translating it yields CASSRKGGDSYNEQFF. The rearrangement uses TRBV27 and TRBJ2-1, with D perhaps matching TRBD1 (7 bases). V was clipped by 6 bases and J by 4 bases, with 19 bases between them. Germline V gives CDR1 MNHEY, CDR2 SMNVEV (reference sequence). The CDR3 sequence is 16 residues long.

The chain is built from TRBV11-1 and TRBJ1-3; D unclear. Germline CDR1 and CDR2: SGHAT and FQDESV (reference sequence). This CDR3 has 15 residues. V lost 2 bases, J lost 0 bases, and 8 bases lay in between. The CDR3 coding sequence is TGTGCCAGCAGCTTAAGCCGGAGCTCTGGAAACACCATATATTTT. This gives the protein CASSLSRSSGNTIYF.

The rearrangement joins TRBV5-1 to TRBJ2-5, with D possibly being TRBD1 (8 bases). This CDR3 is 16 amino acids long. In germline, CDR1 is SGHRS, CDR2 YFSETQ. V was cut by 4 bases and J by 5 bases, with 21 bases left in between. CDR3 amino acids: CASSPALTGEGETQYF. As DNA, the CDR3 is TGCGCCAGCAGCCCAGCCCTGACAGGGGAGGGGGAGACCCAGTACTTC.

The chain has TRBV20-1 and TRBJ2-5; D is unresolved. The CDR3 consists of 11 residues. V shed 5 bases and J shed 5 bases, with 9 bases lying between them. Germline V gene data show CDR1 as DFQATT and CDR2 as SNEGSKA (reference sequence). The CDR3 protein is CSAPPWETQYF. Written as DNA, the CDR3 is TGCAGTGCTCCCCCGTGGGAGACCCAGTACTTC.

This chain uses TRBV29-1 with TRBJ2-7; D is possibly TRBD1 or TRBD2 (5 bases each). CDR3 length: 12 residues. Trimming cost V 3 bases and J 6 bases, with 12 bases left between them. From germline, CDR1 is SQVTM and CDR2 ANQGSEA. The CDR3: CSVERGRGEQYF. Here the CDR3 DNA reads TGCAGCGTTGAGAGGGGTCGAGGCGAGCAGTACTTC.